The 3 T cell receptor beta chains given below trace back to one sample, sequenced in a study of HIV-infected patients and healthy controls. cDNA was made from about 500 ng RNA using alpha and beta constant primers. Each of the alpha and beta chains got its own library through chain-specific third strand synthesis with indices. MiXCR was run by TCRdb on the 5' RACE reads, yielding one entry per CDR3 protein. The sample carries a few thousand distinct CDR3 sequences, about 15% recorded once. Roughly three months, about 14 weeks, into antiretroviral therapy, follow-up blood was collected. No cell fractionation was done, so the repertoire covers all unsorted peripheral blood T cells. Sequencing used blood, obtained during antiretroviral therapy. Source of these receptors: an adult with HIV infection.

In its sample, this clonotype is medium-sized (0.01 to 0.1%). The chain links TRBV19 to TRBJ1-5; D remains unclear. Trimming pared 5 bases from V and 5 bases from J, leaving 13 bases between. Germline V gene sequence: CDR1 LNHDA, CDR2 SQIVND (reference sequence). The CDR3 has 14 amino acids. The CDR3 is CASSSQWLDQPQHF. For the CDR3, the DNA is TGTGCCAGTAGTTCCCAGTGGTTGGATCAGCCCCAGCATTTT.

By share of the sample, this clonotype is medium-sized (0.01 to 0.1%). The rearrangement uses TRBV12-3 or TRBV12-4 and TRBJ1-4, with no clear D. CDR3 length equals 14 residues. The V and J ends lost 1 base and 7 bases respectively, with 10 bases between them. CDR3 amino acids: CASSLGSGVEKLFF. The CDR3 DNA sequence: TGTGCCAGCAGTTTAGGAAGCGGCGTTGAAAAACTGTTTTTT.

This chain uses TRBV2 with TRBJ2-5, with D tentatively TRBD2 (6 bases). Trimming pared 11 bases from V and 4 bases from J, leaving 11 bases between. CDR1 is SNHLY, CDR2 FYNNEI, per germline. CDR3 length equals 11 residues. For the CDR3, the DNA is TGTGCCTCCGCCGGGGGAGAGACCCAGTACTTC. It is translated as CASAGGETQYF.